The 4 T cell receptor beta chains listed next were all sequenced from one sample in a study of control samples from healthy donors and cancer patients. Sequencing was performed with immunoSEQ multiplex PCR; in TCRdb, only in-frame clones are kept and a portion is missing. The repertoire holds 400,000 to 500,000 clones, with 80% to 95% as singletons. What was sequenced was PBMCs. The source is a man aged 40-55 years with head and neck cancer.

The genes are TRBV11-1 and TRBJ1-6; D is unresolved. Trimming pared 0 bases from V and 10 bases from J, leaving 10 bases between. Germline V gene data show CDR1 as SGHAT and CDR2 as FQDESV (reference sequence). This CDR3 comprises 14 residues. CDR3 nucleotide sequence: TGTGCCAGCAGCTTAGCCCGGAGGGAGTCACCCCTCCACTTT. It yields the protein CASSLARRESPLHF. Together with reference TRBV11-1 and TRBJ1-6, the CDR3 gives the full variable domain: EAEVAQSPRYKITEKSQAVAFWCDPISGHATLYWYRQILGQGPELLVQFQDESVVDDSQLPKDRFSAERLKGVDSTLKIQPAELGDSAMYLCASSLARRESPLHFGNGTRLTVT.

V and J are TRBV4-2 and TRBJ2-2; D remains unclear. V was cut by 0 bases and J by 1 base, with 6 bases left in between. Germline assignment: CDR1 LGHNA and CDR2 YNFKEQ. This CDR3 contains 15 residues. CDR3 amino acids: CASSQELVNTGELFF. CDR3 nucleotides: TGTGCCAGCAGCCAAGAGTTAGTGAACACCGGGGAGCTGTTTTTT.

The chain recombines TRBV6-5 with TRBJ2-5, with 7 bases matching TRBD1. The CDR3 spans 14 residues. V lost 0 bases and J lost 3; bases outside the gene matches: 1. CDR1 MNHEY and CDR2 SVGAGI come from the germline V gene. The CDR3 spells CASSYSGTEETQYF. DNA of the CDR3: TGTGCCAGCAGTTACTCGGGGACAGAAGAGACCCAGTACTTC.

This chain connects TRBV29-1 to TRBJ2-7; 7 bases are a match to TRBD2. Germline V gene data show CDR1 as SQVTM and CDR2 as ANQGSEA. The CDR3 runs to 13 residues. Trimming removed 6 bases from V and 4 bases from J; junction bases left unmatched: 9. CDR3 region: CSVTPGLTYEQYF. DNA for the CDR3: TGCAGCGTGACTCCGGGACTAACTTACGAGCAGTACTTC.